Shown below are 32 T cell receptor beta chains from a single sample sequenced in a study of T-cell reconstitution after alpha-beta-depleted transplantation in children (dated by TCRdb to 2015 to 2016). Library preparation used PCR. The run used an Illumina HiSeq 2500. TCR library preparation used molecular barcoding, with unique molecular identifiers applied to normalize quantification of the TCRbeta repertoire. TCRdb ran its own pipeline on the public reads, namely fastp trimming at Q25 and MiXCR clone calling, and kept in-frame beta chains. For every CDR3 protein sequence, its rows merge into one entry that carries the most common genes and DNA. The sample has just over 950,000 distinct CDR3 sequences on record, under 30% of them singletons. The ten largest clonotypes hold around 30% of the sample. The treatment or condition label, as the study defines it: allogeneic hematopoietic cell transplantation with graft depleted of TCRalphabeta T cells and CD19 B cells.

The material sequenced was PBMCs, mostly from graft donor cells, taken 360 days after TCRalphabeta/CD19-depleted stem cell transplant. The source of these receptors is a boy in the first two years of life who had a stem cell transplant for SCID, so the T cells may come from the graft donor.

The chain carries TRBV7-8 and TRBJ1-5; a weak D match, TRBD1 (6 bases). Per the germline V gene, CDR1 is SGHVS and CDR2 is FQNEAQ. V lost 4 bases to trimming and J lost 1 base, with 11 bases between them. The CDR3 is made up of 15 amino acids. The CDR3 loop reads CASSWGGGSNQPQHF. CDR3 DNA: TGTGCCAGCAGCTGGGGAGGGGGGAGCAATCAGCCCCAGCATTTT. The full variable domain, in which reference TRBV7-8 and TRBJ1-5 provide the parts outside the CDR3, is GAGVSQSPRYKVAKRGQDVALRCDPISGHVSLFWYQQALGQGPEFLTYFQNEAQLDKSGLPSDRFFAERPEGSVSTLKIQRTQQEDSAVYLCASSWGGGSNQPQHFGDGTRLSIL.

The chain carries TRBV6-5 and TRBJ2-2; D is unresolved. With 2 bases removed from V and 7 bases from J, the gap between germline ends came to 5 bases. Germline values: CDR1 MNHEY, CDR2 SVGAGI. This CDR3 is 12 amino acids long. This chain's CDR3 is CASSYLRGELFF. The CDR3 DNA sequence: TGTGCCAGCAGTTACCTGCGCGGGGAGCTGTTTTTT.

This clonotype was detected a few times. The chain links TRBV6-1 to TRBJ2-7; TRBD1 matches at 9 bases. V lost 6 bases and J lost 3; bases outside the gene matches: 9. Germline V lookup: CDR1 MNHNS, CDR2 SASEGT. This CDR3 spans 15 amino acids. Here the CDR3 DNA reads TGTGCCAGCAGCGCTCCGGGACAGGGTATCTACGAGCAGTACTTC. The encoded protein is CASSAPGQGIYEQYF.

The chain links TRBV5-1 to TRBJ2-1; D may correspond to TRBD1 or TRBD2 (5 bases each). Per germline, CDR1 SGHRS and CDR2 YFSETQ. The CDR3 consists of 12 residues. Trimming stripped 4 bases from V and 16 bases from J, with 18 bases between. As DNA, the CDR3 is TGCGCCAGCAGCGCCGGCGGACTGGGGGTCTTCTTC. Protein product: CASSAGGLGVFF.

The gene calls are TRBV28 and TRBJ2-5; D is uncertain. Germline V gene lookup returns CDR1 MDHEN and CDR2 SYDVKM. V was trimmed by 5 bases and J by 4 bases, leaving 17 bases between them. The CDR3 contains 15 residues. The CDR3 loop is CASSHPKSWLETQYF. CDR3 DNA: TGTGCCAGCAGTCACCCAAAAAGCTGGTTAGAGACCCAGTACTTC.

In this sample, this clonotype turned up a few times. The rearrangement uses TRBV3-1 and TRBJ1-5; D uncertain. Trimming left V 2 bases short and J 5 bases short, with 7 bases between. The CDR3 totals 13 residues. CDR1 and CDR2 from the germline V gene are LGHDT and YNNKEL (reference sequence). The CDR3: CASSQSSHQPQHF. The CDR3 DNA follows: TGTGCCAGCAGCCAATCCTCCCATCAGCCCCAGCATTTT.

The V and J genes are TRBV5-1 and TRBJ2-1, with D maybe TRBD2 (6 bases). The CDR3 is made up of 17 amino acids. Trimming left V 4 bases short and J 5 bases short, with 22 bases between. The V gene's germline CDR1 is SGHRS and CDR2 YFSETQ. In nucleotides, the CDR3 is TGCGCCAGCAGCATTGGGGCCGGACTACCAAAAGACAATGAGCAGTTCTTC. Encoded protein: CASSIGAGLPKDNEQFF.

The V call is TRBV5-1, the J call TRBJ2-2, with a weak D call TRBD1 (7 bases). The germline gives CDR1 SGHRS, CDR2 YFSETQ. With 1 base removed from V and 3 bases from J, the gap between germline ends came to 10 bases. This CDR3 contains 15 residues. As DNA, the CDR3 is TGCGCCAGCAGCTTGTTCAGGGGGGACACCGGGGAGCTGTTTTTT. Encoded protein: CASSLFRGDTGELFF.

The J gene is TRBJ1-4, the V gene TRBV5-1; weak D call: TRBD1 (6 bases). The CDR3 contains 18 residues. Trimming took 4 bases from V and 4 from J, leaving 23 bases between them. Looked up from germline, CDR1 is SGHRS and CDR2 is YFSETQ. The CDR3 DNA reads TGCGCCAGCAGCCCCCGGACAGAGAACAGGTTCGATAATGAAAAACTGTTTTTT. It is translated as CASSPRTENRFDNEKLFF.

This clonotype was seen only a few times. The J gene is TRBJ2-7, the V gene TRBV10-3; possible D gene TRBD1, 6 bases. CDR3 length equals 13 residues. Germline assignment: CDR1 ENHRY and CDR2 SYGVKD. Trimming cost V 2 bases and J 10 bases, with 15 bases left between them. CDR3 loop: CAISEATGIDQYF. CDR3 DNA: TGTGCCATCAGTGAGGCGACAGGCATCGATCAGTACTTC.

This clonotype came up a few times. The rearrangement joins TRBV11-2 to TRBJ2-3; the match to TRBD2 covers 7 bases. After removal of 5 bases from V and 4 bases from J, the junction contained 9 bases not matched to a gene. The CDR3 totals 15 residues. The germline V gene encodes CDR1 SGHAT and CDR2 FQNNGV. CDR3 in DNA: TGTGCCAGCAGCATCCCCAGCGGGGTTTCAGATACGCAGTATTTT. Protein product: CASSIPSGVSDTQYF.

The sample holds a few counts of this clonotype. The chain employs TRBV5-1 and TRBJ1-1; weak D call: TRBD1 (6 bases). Germline V gene lookup returns CDR1 SGHRS and CDR2 YFSETQ. The CDR3 totals 17 residues. Trimming took 2 bases from V and 1 from J, leaving 18 bases between them. The CDR3 sequence is CASSFSNRPTGNTEAFF. DNA of the CDR3: TGCGCCAGCAGCTTCTCTAACCGTCCGACAGGGAACACTGAAGCTTTCTTT.

The chain couples TRBV12-3 or TRBV12-4 to TRBJ2-1, with TRBD2 matching 7 bases. The V gene end was trimmed by 2 bases and the J gene end by 1 base; junction bases not matched to a gene: 5. The CDR3 is 16 amino acids. CDR3 sequence (DNA): TGTGCCAGCAGTTTAAGAGGACTAGGGTCCTACAATGAGCAGTTCTTC. This encodes CASSLRGLGSYNEQFF.

This clonotype has only a few counts. This chain joins TRBV18 and TRBJ2-1, with D unclear. Trimming left V 3 bases short and J 9 bases short, with 9 bases between. The germline V gene has CDR1 KGHSH and CDR2 LQKENI. The CDR3 loop spans 12 amino acids. The CDR3 sequence: CASSPDKGEQFF. CDR3 sequence (DNA): TGTGCCAGCTCACCGGATAAGGGTGAGCAGTTCTTC.

This clonotype is a singleton in its sample. V gene TRBV15 combines with J gene TRBJ2-7; D remains ambiguous. In germline, CDR1 is LNHNV, CDR2 YYDKDF (reference sequence). The length of the CDR3 is 15 residues. Trimming left V 5 bases short and J 6 bases short, with 20 bases between. The CDR3 loop is CATSLSGLRSGEQYF. Written as DNA, the CDR3 is TGTGCCACCAGCCTATCCGGGCTGCGGAGTGGCGAGCAGTACTTC.

The genes are TRBV6-1 and TRBJ2-2; TRBD1 matches 8 bases. CDR3 size: 16 residues. V shed 6 bases, J shed 1 base, and the junction held 7 bases outside the gene matches. Germline CDR1 and CDR2: MNHNS and SASEGT. The CDR3 region is CASRSTGGMNTGELFF. The CDR3 DNA is TGTGCCAGCAGATCAACAGGGGGAATGAACACCGGGGAGCTGTTTTTT.

The rearrangement links TRBV7-2 to TRBJ1-2; tentative D call: TRBD1 (5 bases). The V end was cut by 5 bases, the J end by 9 bases, with 19 bases between. Germline V gene data show CDR1 as SGHTA and CDR2 as FQGNSA. There are 14 residues in the CDR3. The CDR3 nucleotides read TGTGCCAGCAGCCCAAGGGGCCCTTCGACGAGCTACACCTTC. Its translation is CASSPRGPSTSYTF.

This clonotype was seen only a few times. V usage is TRBV12-3 or TRBV12-4 and J usage is TRBJ2-7, with a possible D match to TRBD1 (5 bases). V was clipped by 6 bases and J by 4 bases, with 16 bases between them. The CDR3 sequence is 14 residues long. CDR3 nucleotide sequence: TGTGCCAGCAGCCCACCCAGGGATCGTTACGAGCAGTACTTC. This gives the protein CASSPPRDRYEQYF.

The chain uses TRBV7-9 and TRBJ2-1; tentative D call: TRBD2 (5 bases). Germline V gene data show CDR1 as SEHNR and CDR2 as FQNEAQ (reference sequence). Trimming cost V 3 bases and J 6 bases, with 15 bases left between them. The CDR3 runs to 15 residues. CDR3 coding DNA: TGTGCCAGCAGCTTCGCCGGGGAGACCCTCAATGAGCAGTTCTTC. This gives the protein CASSFAGETLNEQFF.

This clonotype has just a few counts. This rearrangement joins TRBV7-2 to TRBJ2-2, with D unclear. Germline V gene data show CDR1 as SGHTA and CDR2 as FQGNSA. The V gene lost 8 bases and the J gene lost 7 bases, with 14 bases spanning the gap. CDR3 length: 13 amino acids. CDR3 region: CASHALGFGELFF. The CDR3 coding sequence is TGTGCCAGCCACGCGCTCGGGTTCGGGGAGCTGTTTTTT. Full variable domain (rest looked up from reference TRBV7-2 and TRBJ2-2): GAGVSQSPSNKVTEKGKDVELRCDPISGHTALYWYRQSLGQGLEFLIYFQGNSAPDKSGLPSDRFSAERTGGSVSTLTIQRTQQEDSAVYLCASHALGFGELFFGEGSRLTVL.

A few counts support this clonotype. The chain combines TRBV6-5 with TRBJ1-2; the D is unclear. V dropped 0 bases and J dropped 2 bases, with 4 bases sitting between them. Germline V gene data show CDR1 as MNHEY and CDR2 as SVGAGI. The CDR3 contains 13 residues. For the CDR3, the DNA is TGTGCCAGCAGTTACTCGCGCAACTATGGCTACACCTTC. Translation gives CASSYSRNYGYTF.

This clonotype showed up just a few times. This chain links TRBV6-5 with TRBJ2-7; D possibly corresponds to TRBD2 (5 bases). V was shortened by 0 bases and J by 3 bases, with 15 bases between the two germline ends. The CDR3 has 16 residues. The germline gives CDR1 MNHEY, CDR2 SVGAGI. The CDR3 protein is CASSYSKRGRVYEQYF. The CDR3 coding sequence is TGTGCCAGCAGTTACTCGAAACGGGGTAGGGTCTACGAGCAGTACTTC.

The chain couples TRBV6-5 to TRBJ1-2, with TRBD1 identical over 8 bases. V was clipped by 2 bases and J by 4 bases; unmatched bases: 6. The CDR3 totals 15 residues. Germline values: CDR1 MNHEY, CDR2 SVGAGI. The CDR3 sequence: CASSYGTGLSYGYTF. The DNA for the CDR3 is TGTGCCAGCAGTTACGGGACAGGTTTATCCTATGGCTACACCTTC.

The chain recombines TRBV4-2 with TRBJ1-2; D ambiguous. V lost 0 bases, J lost 7 bases, and 12 bases lay in between. Germline V gene sequence: CDR1 LGHNA, CDR2 YNFKEQ. CDR3 length equals 14 residues. The CDR3 loop reads CASSQEEALGGYTF. As DNA, the CDR3 is TGTGCCAGCAGCCAAGAAGAGGCTTTAGGTGGCTACACCTTC.

This clonotype was picked up a small number of times. The chain links TRBV12-3 or TRBV12-4 to TRBJ1-5; 11 bases map to TRBD1. The CDR3 extends over 15 amino acids. The ends lost 6 bases at V and 6 bases at J; junction bases unmatched: 7. The CDR3 DNA reads TGTGCCAGCAGAACGGGACAGGGGGACAGTCAGCCCCAGCATTTT. Its protein is CASRTGQGDSQPQHF.

The chain couples TRBV12-3 or TRBV12-4 to TRBJ2-1, with 7 bases identical to TRBD1. The CDR3 runs 15 residues. V lost 7 bases and J lost 8; bases outside the gene matches: 14. CDR3 amino acids: CASTKGSGGFHEQFF. The DNA for the CDR3 is TGTGCCAGCACCAAGGGGTCAGGGGGTTTCCATGAGCAGTTCTTC.

This chain connects TRBV5-4 to TRBJ1-1; a possible D gene is TRBD1 (5 bases). The CDR3 sequence is 16 residues long. V was pared by 2 bases and J by 1 base, with 15 bases between. Germline CDR1 reads SGHNT; CDR2 reads YYREEE (reference sequence). DNA of the CDR3: TGTGCCAGCAGCTTAGTTCCCGGGACTGGGAACACTGAAGCTTTCTTT. Protein sequence: CASSLVPGTGNTEAFF.

This clonotype was detected only a few times. The chain has TRBV4-1 and TRBJ1-2; possible D gene TRBD1, 6 bases. CDR1 is MGHRA and CDR2 is YSYEKL in the germline V gene. Trimming left V 6 bases short and J 8 bases short, with 16 bases between. This CDR3 region has 13 residues. This CDR3 reads CASRGYRVEGYTF. Here the CDR3 DNA reads TGCGCCAGCAGGGGATACAGGGTAGAGGGCTACACCTTC.

This clonotype was picked up one time. The V and J genes are TRBV9 and TRBJ1-1; no reliable D call. Trimming took 0 bases from V and 6 from J, leaving 6 bases between them. The CDR3 has 12 residues. CDR1 is SGDLS and CDR2 is YYNGEE in the germline V gene. The CDR3: CASSVVDAEAFF. Here the CDR3 DNA reads TGTGCCAGCAGCGTAGTCGACGCTGAAGCTTTCTTT.

This clonotype was counted a few times. The J gene is TRBJ1-1, the V gene TRBV5-6; D not certain. Trimming removed 4 bases at V and 0 bases at J, with 16 bases between. The length of the CDR3 is 16 residues. Germline-derived CDR1 and CDR2 are SGHDT and YYEEEE. CDR3: CASSPRSILMNTEAFF. The CDR3 DNA is TGTGCCAGCAGCCCGCGAAGCATCCTCATGAACACTGAAGCTTTCTTT.

The chain carries TRBV7-2 and TRBJ1-2, with D possibly TRBD1 on 5 matching bases. The CDR3 loop spans 15 amino acids. Germline CDR1 SGHTA, CDR2 FQGNSA. Deletions cut 1 base from V and 2 bases from J, with 11 bases between. CDR3 DNA: TGTGCCAGCAGCTTAGAGGTGGGACTCAACTATGGCTACACCTTC. This sequence encodes CASSLEVGLNYGYTF.

A few counts support this clonotype. This sequence joins TRBV14 and TRBJ2-1; TRBD1 aligns across 9 bases. Germline values: CDR1 SGHDN, CDR2 FVKESK. The CDR3 consists of 16 residues. Germline trimming cut 2 bases from V and 7 bases from J; bases unmatched to any gene: 9. CDR3 sequence: CASSQLERTGANEQFF. The CDR3 coding sequence is TGTGCCAGCAGCCAATTGGAGAGGACAGGGGCAAATGAGCAGTTCTTC.